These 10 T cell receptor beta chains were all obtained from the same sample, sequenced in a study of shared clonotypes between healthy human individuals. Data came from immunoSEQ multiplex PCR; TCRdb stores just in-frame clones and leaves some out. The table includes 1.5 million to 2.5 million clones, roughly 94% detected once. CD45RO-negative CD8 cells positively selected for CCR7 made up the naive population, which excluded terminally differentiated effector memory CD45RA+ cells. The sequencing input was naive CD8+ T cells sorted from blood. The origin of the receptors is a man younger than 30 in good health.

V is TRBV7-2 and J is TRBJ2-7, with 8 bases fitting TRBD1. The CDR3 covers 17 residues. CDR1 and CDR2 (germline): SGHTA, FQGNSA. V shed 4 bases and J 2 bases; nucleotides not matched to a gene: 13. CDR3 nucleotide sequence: TGTGCCAGCAGCTCACCTTCAGGACAGGGATCAGCCTACGAGCAGTACTTC. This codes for CASSSPSGQGSAYEQYF.

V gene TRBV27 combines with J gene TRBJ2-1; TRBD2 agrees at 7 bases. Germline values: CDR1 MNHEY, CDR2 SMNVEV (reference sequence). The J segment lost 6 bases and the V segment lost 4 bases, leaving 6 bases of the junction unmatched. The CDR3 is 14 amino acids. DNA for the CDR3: TGTGCCAGCAGTTCAACCGGGACTACCAATGAGCAGTTCTTC. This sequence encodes CASSSTGTTNEQFF.

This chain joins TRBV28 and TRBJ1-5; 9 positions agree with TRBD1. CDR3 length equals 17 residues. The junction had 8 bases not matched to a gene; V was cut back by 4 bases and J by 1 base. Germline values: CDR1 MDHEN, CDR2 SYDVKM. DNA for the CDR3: TGTGCCAGCAGTTCGGGACAGGGATTCTTCAGCAATCAGCCCCAGCATTTT. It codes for CASSSGQGFFSNQPQHF.

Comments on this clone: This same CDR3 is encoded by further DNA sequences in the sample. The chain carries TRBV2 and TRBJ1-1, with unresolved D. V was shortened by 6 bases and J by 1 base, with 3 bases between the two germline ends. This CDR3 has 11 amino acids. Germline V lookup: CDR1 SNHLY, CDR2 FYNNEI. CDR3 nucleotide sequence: TGTGCCAGCAGCCGGAACACTGAAGCTTTCTTT. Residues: CASSRNTEAFF. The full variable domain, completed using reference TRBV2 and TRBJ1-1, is EPEVTQTPSHQVTQMGQEVILRCVPISNHLYFYWYRQILGQKVEFLVSFYNNEISEKSEIFDDQFSVERPDGSNFTLKIRSTKLEDSAMYFCASSRNTEAFFGQGTRLTVV.

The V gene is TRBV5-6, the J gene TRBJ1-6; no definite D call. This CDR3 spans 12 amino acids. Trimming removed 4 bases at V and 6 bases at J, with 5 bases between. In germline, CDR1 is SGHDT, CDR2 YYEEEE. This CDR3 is CASSPPNSPLHF. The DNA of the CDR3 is TGTGCCAGCAGCCCACCTAATTCACCCCTCCACTTT.

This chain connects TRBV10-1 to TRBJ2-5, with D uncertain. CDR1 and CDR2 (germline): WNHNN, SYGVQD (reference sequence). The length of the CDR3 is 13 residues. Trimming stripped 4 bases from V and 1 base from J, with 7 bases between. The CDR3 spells CASSGAAQETQYF. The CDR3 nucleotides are TGCGCCAGCAGTGGGGCAGCCCAAGAGACCCAGTACTTC.

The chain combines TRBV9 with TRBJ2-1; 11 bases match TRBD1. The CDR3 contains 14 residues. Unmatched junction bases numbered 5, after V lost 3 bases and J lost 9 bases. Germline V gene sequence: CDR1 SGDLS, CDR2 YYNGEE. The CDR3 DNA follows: TGTGCCAGCAGCGCAGGGACAGGGGGTCTTGAGCAGTTCTTC. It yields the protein CASSAGTGGLEQFF.

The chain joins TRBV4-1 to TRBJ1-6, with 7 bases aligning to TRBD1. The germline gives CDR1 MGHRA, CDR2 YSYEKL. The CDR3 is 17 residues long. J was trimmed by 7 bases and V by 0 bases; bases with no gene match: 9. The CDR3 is CASSQDTNRGYNSPLHF. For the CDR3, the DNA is TGCGCCAGCAGCCAAGATACGAACAGGGGATACAATTCACCCCTCCACTTT.

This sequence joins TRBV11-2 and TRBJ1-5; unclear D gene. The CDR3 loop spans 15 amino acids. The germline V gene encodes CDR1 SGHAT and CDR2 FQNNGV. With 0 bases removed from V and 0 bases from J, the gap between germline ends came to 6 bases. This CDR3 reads CASSLEAASNQPQHF. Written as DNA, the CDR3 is TGTGCCAGCAGCTTAGAGGCAGCTAGCAATCAGCCCCAGCATTTT.

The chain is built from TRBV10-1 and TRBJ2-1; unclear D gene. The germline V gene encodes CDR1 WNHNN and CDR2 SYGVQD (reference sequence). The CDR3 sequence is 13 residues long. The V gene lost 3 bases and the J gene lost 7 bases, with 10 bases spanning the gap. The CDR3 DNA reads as TGCGCCAGCAGTGAAGGTAACGTGAATGAGCAGTTCTTC. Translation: CASSEGNVNEQFF.